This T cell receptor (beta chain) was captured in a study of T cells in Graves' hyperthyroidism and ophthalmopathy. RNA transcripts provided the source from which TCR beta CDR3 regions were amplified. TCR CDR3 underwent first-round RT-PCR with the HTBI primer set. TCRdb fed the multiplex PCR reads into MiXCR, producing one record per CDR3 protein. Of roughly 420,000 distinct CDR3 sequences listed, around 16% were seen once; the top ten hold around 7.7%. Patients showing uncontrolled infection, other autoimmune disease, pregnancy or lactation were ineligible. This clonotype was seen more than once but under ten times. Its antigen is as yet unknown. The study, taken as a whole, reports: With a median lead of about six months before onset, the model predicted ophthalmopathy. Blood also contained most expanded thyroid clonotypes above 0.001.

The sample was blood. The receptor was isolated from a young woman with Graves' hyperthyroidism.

CDR3 DNA: TGTGCCAGCAGTGTCCAGTCGGGCCCAGGGAGCACAGATACGCAGTATTTT. It yields the protein CASSVQSGPGSTDTQYF. This sequence joins TRBV6-1 and TRBJ2-3, with D possibly matching TRBD1 (5 bases). Germline CDR1 and CDR2: MNHNS and SASEGT. Trimming took off 4 bases at V and 0 bases at J, with 17 bases between the two ends. The length of the CDR3 is 17 residues.